This entry features one T cell receptor (beta chain) sequence. What it binds is unknown. Some clones are missing from TCRdb's copy, which holds only in-frame ones; the method was immunoSEQ multiplex PCR. Seen here are 250,000 to 350,000 clones, approximately 90% observed once, and the top ten hold approximately 0.9%. The source of the sample is a study of cytomegalovirus exposure and HLA in healthy donors. The study, taken as a whole, reports: In vitro data verified a few CMV-associated chains as specific for CMV antigens.

The germline CDR1 and CDR2 sequences are MNHNS and SASEGT. V shed 6 bases, J shed 6 bases, and the junction held 12 bases outside the gene matches. The CDR3 is made up of 15 amino acids. The specimen was PBMCs. This rearrangement joins TRBV6-1 to TRBJ2-7, with TRBD1 matching over 9 bases. The sequence came from a woman aged 18 to 35 in good health and CMV-seronegative. The CDR3 nucleotides are TGTGCCAGCAGGGCGGGACAGGGACTACAGAGCGAGCAGTACTTC. Protein product: CASRAGQGLQSEQYF.